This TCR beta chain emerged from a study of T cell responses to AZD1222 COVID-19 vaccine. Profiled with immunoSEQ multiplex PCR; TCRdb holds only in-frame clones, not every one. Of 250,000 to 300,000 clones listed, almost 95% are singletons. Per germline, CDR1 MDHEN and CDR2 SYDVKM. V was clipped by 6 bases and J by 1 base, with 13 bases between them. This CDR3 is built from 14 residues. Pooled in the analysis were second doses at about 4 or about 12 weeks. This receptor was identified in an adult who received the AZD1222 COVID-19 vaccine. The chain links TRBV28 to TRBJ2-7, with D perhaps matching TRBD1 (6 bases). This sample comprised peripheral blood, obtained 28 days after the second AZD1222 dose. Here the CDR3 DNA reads TGTGCCAGCAGAAAACAGGGCCGGTCCTACGAGCAGTACTTC. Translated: CASRKQGRSYEQYF.